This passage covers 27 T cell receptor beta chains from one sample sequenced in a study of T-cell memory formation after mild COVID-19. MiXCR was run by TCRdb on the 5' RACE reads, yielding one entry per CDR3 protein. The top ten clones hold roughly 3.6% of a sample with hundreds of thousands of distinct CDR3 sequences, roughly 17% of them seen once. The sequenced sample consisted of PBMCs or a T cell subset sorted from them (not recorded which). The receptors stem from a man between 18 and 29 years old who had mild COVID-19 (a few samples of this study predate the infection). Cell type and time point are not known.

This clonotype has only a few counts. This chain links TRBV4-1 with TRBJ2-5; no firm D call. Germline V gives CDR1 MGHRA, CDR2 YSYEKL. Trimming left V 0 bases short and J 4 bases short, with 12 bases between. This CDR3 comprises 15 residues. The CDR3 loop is CASSQDQAFGETQYF. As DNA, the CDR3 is TGCGCCAGCAGCCAAGATCAGGCATTCGGAGAGACCCAGTACTTC.

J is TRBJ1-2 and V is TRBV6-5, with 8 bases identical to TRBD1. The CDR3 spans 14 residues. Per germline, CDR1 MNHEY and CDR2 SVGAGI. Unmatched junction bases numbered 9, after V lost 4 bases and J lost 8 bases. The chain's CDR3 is CASSWVPRGQGYTF. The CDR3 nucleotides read TGTGCCAGCAGTTGGGTACCCAGGGGGCAAGGCTACACCTTC.

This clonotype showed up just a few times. The CDR3 DNA sequence: TGCGCCAGCAGCCAAGATCGAGGGCAAAGCACAGATACGCAGTATTTT. Translating it yields CASSQDRGQSTDTQYF. V and J are TRBV4-3 and TRBJ2-3; tentatively, D is TRBD2 (5 bases). CDR1 and CDR2 (germline): LGHNA, YSLEER. Trimming left V 0 bases short and J 0 bases short, with 10 bases between. This CDR3 is built from 16 residues.

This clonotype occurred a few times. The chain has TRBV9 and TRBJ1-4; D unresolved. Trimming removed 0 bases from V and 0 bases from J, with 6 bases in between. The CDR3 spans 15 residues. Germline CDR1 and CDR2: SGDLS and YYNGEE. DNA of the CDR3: TGTGCCAGCAGCGTAGGGGTGACAACTAATGAAAAACTGTTTTTT. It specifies CASSVGVTTNEKLFF.

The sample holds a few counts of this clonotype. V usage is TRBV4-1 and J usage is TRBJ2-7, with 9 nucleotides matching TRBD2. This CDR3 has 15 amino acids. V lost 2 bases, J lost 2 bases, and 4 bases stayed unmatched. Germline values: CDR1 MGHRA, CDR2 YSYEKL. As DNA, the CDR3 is TGCGCCAGCAGCCAACCGACTAGCGGTGCCTACGAGCAGTACTTC. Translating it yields CASSQPTSGAYEQYF.

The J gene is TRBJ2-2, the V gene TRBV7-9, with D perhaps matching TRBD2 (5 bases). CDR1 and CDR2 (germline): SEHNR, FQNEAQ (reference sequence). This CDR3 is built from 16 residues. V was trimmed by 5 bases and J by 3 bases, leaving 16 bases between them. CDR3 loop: CASSPKGLRDTGELFF. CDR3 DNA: TGTGCCAGCAGCCCCAAGGGCCTGCGGGACACCGGGGAGCTGTTTTTT.

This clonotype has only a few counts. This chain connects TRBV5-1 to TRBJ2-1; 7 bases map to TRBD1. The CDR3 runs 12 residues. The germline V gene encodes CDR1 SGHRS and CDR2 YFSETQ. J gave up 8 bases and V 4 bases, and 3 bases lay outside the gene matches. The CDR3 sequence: CASSIQGYEQFF. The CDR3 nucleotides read TGCGCCAGCAGCATACAGGGGTATGAGCAGTTCTTC.

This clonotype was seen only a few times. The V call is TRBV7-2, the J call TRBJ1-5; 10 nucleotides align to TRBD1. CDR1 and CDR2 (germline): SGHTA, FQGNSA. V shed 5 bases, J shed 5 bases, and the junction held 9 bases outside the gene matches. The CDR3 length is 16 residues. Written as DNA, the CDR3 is TGTGCCAGCAGCCCGTATGACAGGGGGCTATATCAGCCCCAGCATTTT. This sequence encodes CASSPYDRGLYQPQHF. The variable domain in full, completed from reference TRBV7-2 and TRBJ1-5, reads GAGVSQSPSNKVTEKGKDVELRCDPISGHTALYWYRQSLGQGLEFLIYFQGNSAPDKSGLPSDRFSAERTGGSVSTLTIQRTQQEDSAVYLCASSPYDRGLYQPQHFGDGTRLSIL.

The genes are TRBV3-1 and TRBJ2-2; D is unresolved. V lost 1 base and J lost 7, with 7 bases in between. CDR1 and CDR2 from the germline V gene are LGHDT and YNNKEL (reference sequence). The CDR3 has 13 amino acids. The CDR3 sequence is CASSQVGGGELFF. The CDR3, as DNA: TGTGCCAGCAGCCAAGTCGGCGGCGGGGAGCTGTTTTTT. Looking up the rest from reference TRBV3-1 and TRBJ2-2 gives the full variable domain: DTAVSQTPKYLVTQMGNDKSIKCEQNLGHDTMYWYKQDSKKFLKIMFSYNNKELIINETVPNRFSPKSPDKAHLNLHINSLELGDSAVYFCASSQVGGGELFFGEGSRLTVL.

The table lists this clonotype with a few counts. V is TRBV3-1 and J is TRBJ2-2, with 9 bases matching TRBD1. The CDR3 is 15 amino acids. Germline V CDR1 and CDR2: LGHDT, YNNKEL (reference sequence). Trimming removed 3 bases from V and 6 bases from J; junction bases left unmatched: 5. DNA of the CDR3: TGTGCCAGCAGCCAGGGGGACAGGGCCCCCGGGGAGCTGTTTTTT. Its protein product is CASSQGDRAPGELFF. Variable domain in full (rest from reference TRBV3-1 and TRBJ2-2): DTAVSQTPKYLVTQMGNDKSIKCEQNLGHDTMYWYKQDSKKFLKIMFSYNNKELIINETVPNRFSPKSPDKAHLNLHINSLELGDSAVYFCASSQGDRAPGELFFGEGSRLTVL.

This CDR3 is CASSLAGRYQPQHF. The DNA of the CDR3 is TGTGCCAGCAGCTTAGCTGGCCGCTATCAGCCCCAGCATTTT. The chain is built from TRBV7-2 and TRBJ1-5; D uncertain. V was pared by 0 bases and J by 5 bases, with 8 bases between. Germline CDR1 SGHTA, CDR2 FQGNSA. The CDR3 runs to 14 residues.

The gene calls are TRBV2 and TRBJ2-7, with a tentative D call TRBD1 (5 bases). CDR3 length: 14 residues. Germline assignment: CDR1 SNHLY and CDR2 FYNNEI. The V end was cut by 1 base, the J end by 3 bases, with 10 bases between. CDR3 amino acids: CASSEGQGYYEQYF. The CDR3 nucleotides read TGTGCCAGCAGTGAAGGGCAGGGCTACTACGAGCAGTACTTC.

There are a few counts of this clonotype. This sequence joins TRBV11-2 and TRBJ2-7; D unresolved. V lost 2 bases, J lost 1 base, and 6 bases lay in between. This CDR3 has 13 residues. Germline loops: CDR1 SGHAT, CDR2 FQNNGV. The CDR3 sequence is CASSLPTSYEQYF. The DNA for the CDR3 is TGTGCCAGCAGCTTACCGACTTCCTACGAGCAGTACTTC.

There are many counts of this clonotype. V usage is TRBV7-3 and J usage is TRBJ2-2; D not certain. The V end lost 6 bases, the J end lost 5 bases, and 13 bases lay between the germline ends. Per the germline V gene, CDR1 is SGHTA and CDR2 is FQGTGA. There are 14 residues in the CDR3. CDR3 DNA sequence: TGTGCCAGCAGTCTGGGCCTATGGACCGGGGAGCTGTTTTTT. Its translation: CASSLGLWTGELFF. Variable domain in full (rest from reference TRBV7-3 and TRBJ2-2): GAGVSQTPSNKVTEKGKYVELRCDPISGHTALYWYRQSLGQGPEFLIYFQGTGAADDSGLPNDRFFAVRPEGSVSTLKIQRTERGDSAVYLCASSLGLWTGELFFGEGSRLTVL.

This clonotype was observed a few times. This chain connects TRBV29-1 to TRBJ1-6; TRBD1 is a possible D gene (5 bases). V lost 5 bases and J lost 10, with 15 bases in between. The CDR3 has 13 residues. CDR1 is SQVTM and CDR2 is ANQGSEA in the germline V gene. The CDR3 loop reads CSVMWAWGSPLHF. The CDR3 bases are TGCAGCGTTATGTGGGCTTGGGGGTCACCCCTCCACTTT.

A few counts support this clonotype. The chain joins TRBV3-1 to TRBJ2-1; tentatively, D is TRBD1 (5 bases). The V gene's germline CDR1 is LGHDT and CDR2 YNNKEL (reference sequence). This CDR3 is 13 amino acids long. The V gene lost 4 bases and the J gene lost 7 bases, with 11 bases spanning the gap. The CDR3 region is CASSLQGANEQFF. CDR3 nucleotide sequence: TGTGCCAGCAGCCTTCAGGGCGCGAATGAGCAGTTCTTC.

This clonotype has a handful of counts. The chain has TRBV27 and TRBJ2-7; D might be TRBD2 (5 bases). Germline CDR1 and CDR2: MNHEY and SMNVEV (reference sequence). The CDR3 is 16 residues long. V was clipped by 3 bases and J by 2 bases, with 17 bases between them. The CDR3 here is CASSFKFGGSTYEQYF. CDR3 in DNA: TGTGCCAGCAGTTTCAAGTTTGGAGGCAGTACCTACGAGCAGTACTTC.

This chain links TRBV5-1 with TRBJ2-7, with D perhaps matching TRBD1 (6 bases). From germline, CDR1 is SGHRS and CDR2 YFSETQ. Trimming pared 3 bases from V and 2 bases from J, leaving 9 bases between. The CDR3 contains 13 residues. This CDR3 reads CASSSGQTYEQYF. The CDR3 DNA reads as TGCGCCAGCAGCTCCGGACAGACCTACGAGCAGTACTTC.

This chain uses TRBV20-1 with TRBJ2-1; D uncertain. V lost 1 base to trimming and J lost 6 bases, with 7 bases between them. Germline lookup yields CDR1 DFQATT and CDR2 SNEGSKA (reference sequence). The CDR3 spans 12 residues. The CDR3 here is CSARGTPNEQFF. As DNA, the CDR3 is TGCAGTGCTAGAGGAACACCCAATGAGCAGTTCTTC.

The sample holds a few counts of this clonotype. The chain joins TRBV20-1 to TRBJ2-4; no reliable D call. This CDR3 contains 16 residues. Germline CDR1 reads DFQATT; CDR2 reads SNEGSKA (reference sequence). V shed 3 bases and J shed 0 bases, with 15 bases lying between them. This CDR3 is CSASDWALVAKNIQYF. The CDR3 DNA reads TGCAGTGCTAGTGACTGGGCCCTTGTAGCCAAAAACATTCAGTACTTC.

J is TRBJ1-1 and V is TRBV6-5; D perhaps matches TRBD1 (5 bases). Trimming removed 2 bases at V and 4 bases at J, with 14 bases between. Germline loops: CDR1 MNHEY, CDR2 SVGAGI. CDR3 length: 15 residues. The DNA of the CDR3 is TGTGCCAGCAGTTACGACGGTGTTGGGGGCACTGAAGCTTTCTTT. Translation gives CASSYDGVGGTEAFF.

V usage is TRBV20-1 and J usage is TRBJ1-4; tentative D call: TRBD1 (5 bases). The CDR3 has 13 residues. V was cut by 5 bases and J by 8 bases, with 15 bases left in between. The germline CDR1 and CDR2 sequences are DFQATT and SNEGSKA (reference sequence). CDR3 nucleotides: TGCAGTGCTGGGGCCGGAGTAGTGGAAAAACTGTTTTTT. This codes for CSAGAGVVEKLFF.

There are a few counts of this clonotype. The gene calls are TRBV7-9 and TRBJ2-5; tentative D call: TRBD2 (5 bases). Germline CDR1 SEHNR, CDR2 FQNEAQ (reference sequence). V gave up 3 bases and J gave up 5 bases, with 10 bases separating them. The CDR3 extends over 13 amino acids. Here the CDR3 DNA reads TGTGCCAGCAGCTTCGAGGGAGCGGAGACCCAGTACTTC. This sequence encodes CASSFEGAETQYF.

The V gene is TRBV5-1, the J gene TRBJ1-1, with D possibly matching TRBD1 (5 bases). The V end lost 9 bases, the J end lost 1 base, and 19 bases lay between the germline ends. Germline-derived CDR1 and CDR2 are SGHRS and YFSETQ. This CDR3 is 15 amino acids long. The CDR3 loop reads CATRAGITENTEAFF. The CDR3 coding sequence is TGCGCCACCAGGGCCGGAATCACGGAGAACACTGAAGCTTTCTTT.

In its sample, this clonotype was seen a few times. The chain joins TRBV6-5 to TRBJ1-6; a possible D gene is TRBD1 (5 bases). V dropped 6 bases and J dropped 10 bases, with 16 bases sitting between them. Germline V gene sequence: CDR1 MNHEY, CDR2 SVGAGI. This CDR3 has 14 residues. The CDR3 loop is CASSPDRGDSPLHF. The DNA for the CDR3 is TGTGCCAGCAGCCCGGATCGGGGGGACTCACCCCTCCACTTT.

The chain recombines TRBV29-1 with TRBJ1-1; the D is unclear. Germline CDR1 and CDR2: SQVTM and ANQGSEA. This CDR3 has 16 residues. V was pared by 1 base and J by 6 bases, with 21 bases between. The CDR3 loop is CSVEASGYVPNSEAFF. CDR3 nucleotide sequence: TGCAGCGTTGAAGCCTCGGGGTACGTCCCCAACTCTGAAGCTTTCTTT.

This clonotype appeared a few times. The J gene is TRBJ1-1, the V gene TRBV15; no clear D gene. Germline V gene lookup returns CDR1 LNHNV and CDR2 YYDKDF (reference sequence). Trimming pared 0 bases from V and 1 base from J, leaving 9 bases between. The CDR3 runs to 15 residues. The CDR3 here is CATSREGPRNTEAFF. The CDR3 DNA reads TGTGCCACCAGCAGAGAAGGGCCAAGGAACACTGAAGCTTTCTTT. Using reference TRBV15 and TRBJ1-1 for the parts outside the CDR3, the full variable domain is DAMVIQNPRYQVTQFGKPVTLSCSQTLNHNVMYWYQQKSSQAPKLLFHYYDKDFNNEADTPDNFQSRRPNTSFCFLDIRSPGLGDTAMYLCATSREGPRNTEAFFGQGTRLTVV.